These 17 T cell receptor beta chains were all obtained from the same sample, sequenced in a study of shared clonotypes between healthy human individuals. The protocol was immunoSEQ multiplex PCR, while the TCRdb copy is restricted to in-frame clones and leaves out a portion. This table holds some 2.1 million clones, around 93% found once. Terminally differentiated effector memory CD45RA+ cells were left out of the naive CD8 fraction, which was CD45RO-negative and positively selected for CCR7. The sample taken for sequencing was naive CD8+ T cells from PBMCs. These receptors were obtained from a man between 18 and 29 years old in good health. Some clones in this sample may be carry-over from other donors' samples.

A remark on this clone: Different DNA sequences within this sample yield the same CDR3. The V gene is TRBV7-8, the J gene TRBJ2-1; no clear D. Germline V lookup: CDR1 SGHVS, CDR2 FQNEAQ. The CDR3 has 13 residues. Deletions cut 0 bases from V and 2 bases from J, with 2 bases between. Written as DNA, the CDR3 is TGTGCCAGCAGCTTAGCCCCCTACAATGAGCAGTTCTTC. Its translation: CASSLAPYNEQFF.

The chain employs TRBV9 and TRBJ1-4, with D perhaps matching TRBD1 (5 bases). CDR1 SGDLS and CDR2 YYNGEE come from the germline V gene. The ends were cut back, 0 bases at V and 7 bases at J, with 19 bases in the middle. CDR3 length equals 17 residues. The CDR3 bases are TGTGCCAGCAGCGTAGCGGACCGTTGGAGGGGAACTGAAAAACTGTTTTTT. Translating gives CASSVADRWRGTEKLFF.

CDR3 region: CASSPSGAGGVDTIYF. CDR3 in DNA: TGTGCCAGCAGTCCATCTGGGGCAGGGGGCGTAGACACCATATATTTT. The rearrangement joins TRBV27 to TRBJ1-3, with 8 nucleotides matching TRBD1. Germline CDR1 reads MNHEY; CDR2 reads SMNVEV (reference sequence). CDR3 length: 16 residues. V lost 5 bases and J lost 8; bases outside the gene matches: 14.

This rearrangement joins TRBV9 to TRBJ2-1; 9 bases line up with TRBD2. Germline V gene data show CDR1 as SGDLS and CDR2 as YYNGEE. V lost 4 bases to trimming and J lost 5 bases; unmatched junction nucleotides: 13. CDR3 length: 17 residues. CDR3 nucleotides: TGTGCCAGCAGCACTCCCCGTTCTAGCGGGATCGACAATGAGCAGTTCTTC. Translation gives CASSTPRSSGIDNEQFF.

The rearrangement joins TRBV6-1 to TRBJ2-7; 9 nucleotides match TRBD1. The CDR3 is 14 residues long. The V gene's germline CDR1 is MNHNS and CDR2 SASEGT. V was pared by 5 bases and J by 7 bases, with 9 bases of the junction left unmatched. This CDR3 reads CASSWDRVNREQYF. The CDR3 region has the DNA TGTGCCAGCAGTTGGGACAGGGTGAATAGGGAGCAGTACTTC.

The rearrangement links TRBV27 to TRBJ2-1; D is unresolved. The V end lost 2 bases, the J end lost 8 bases, and 10 bases lay between the germline ends. This CDR3 has 13 amino acids. CDR1 MNHEY and CDR2 SMNVEV come from the germline V gene (reference sequence). The DNA of the CDR3 is TGTGCCAGCAGTTTAATCAAGAAAGATGAGCAGTTCTTC. Encoded protein: CASSLIKKDEQFF.

The V and J genes are TRBV19 and TRBJ2-7; 8 bases are a match to TRBD2. CDR1 and CDR2 (germline): LNHDA, SQIVND (reference sequence). J gave up 10 bases and V 3 bases, and 11 bases lay outside the gene matches. The CDR3 covers 14 residues. The CDR3 reads CASSMSPAGAEQYF. In DNA, the CDR3 is TGTGCCAGTAGTATGTCCCCAGCGGGAGCGGAACAGTACTTC. The variable domain in full, with the rest retrieved from reference TRBV19 and TRBJ2-7, is DGGITQSPKYLFRKEGQNVTLSCEQNLNHDAMYWYRQDPGQGLRLIYYSQIVNDFQKGDIAEGYSVSREKKESFPLTVTSAQKNPTAFYLCASSMSPAGAEQYFGPGTRLTVT.

The rearrangement links TRBV27 to TRBJ2-3; unclear D gene. Germline CDR1 and CDR2: MNHEY and SMNVEV (reference sequence). Trimming pared 7 bases from V and 2 bases from J, leaving 10 bases between. The CDR3 has 13 residues. CDR3 sequence (DNA): TGTGCCAGCACCCCTTTAAACACAGATACGCAGTATTTT. Protein sequence: CASTPLNTDTQYF.

The chain uses TRBV29-1 and TRBJ1-2; D call uncertain. The CDR3 is 12 amino acids. Looked up from germline, CDR1 is SQVTM and CDR2 is ANQGSEA. V lost 1 base and J 2 bases, leaving 5 bases between the germline ends. Written as DNA, the CDR3 is TGCAGCGTTGAAGGTCTAAACTATGGCTACACCTTC. It codes for CSVEGLNYGYTF.

The chain employs TRBV6-6 and TRBJ1-2, with D possibly matching TRBD1 (5 bases). Germline V gene lookup returns CDR1 MNHNY and CDR2 SVGAGI (reference sequence). The V and J ends lost 7 bases and 6 bases respectively, with 21 bases between them. The CDR3 covers 15 residues. The CDR3 DNA is TGTGCCAGCATACCCCCCGGGGAGGGGCGTAATGGCTACACCTTC. The encoded protein is CASIPPGEGRNGYTF.

The chain couples TRBV7-8 to TRBJ2-1, with D possibly being TRBD1 or TRBD2 (6 bases each). Deletions cut 4 bases from V and 6 bases from J, with 16 bases between. The CDR3 runs 15 residues. Germline loops: CDR1 SGHVS, CDR2 FQNEAQ. The CDR3 DNA reads as TGTGCCAGCAGCTCGGAGGGGGTAGCGGTCAATGAGCAGTTCTTC. Translation gives CASSSEGVAVNEQFF.

V usage is TRBV7-2 and J usage is TRBJ2-4; D gene ambiguous. This CDR3 has 15 amino acids. V lost 1 base to trimming and J lost 0 bases, with 7 bases between them. CDR1 is SGHTA and CDR2 is FQGNSA in the germline V gene. The CDR3 reads CASSLVKGAKNIQYF. CDR3 DNA sequence: TGTGCCAGCAGCTTAGTCAAGGGAGCCAAAAACATTCAGTACTTC.

The rearrangement uses TRBV7-9 and TRBJ1-5; 7 bases are shared with TRBD1. The CDR3 has 14 residues. V lost 5 bases, J lost 6 bases, and 7 bases stayed unmatched. Germline V gene lookup returns CDR1 SEHNR and CDR2 FQNEAQ (reference sequence). The CDR3 sequence: CASSTGEIIQPQHF. For the CDR3, the DNA is TGTGCCAGCAGCACAGGGGAAATTATTCAGCCCCAGCATTTT.

The V and J genes are TRBV7-8 and TRBJ2-7, with unresolved D. Trimming pared 1 base from V and 2 bases from J, leaving 12 bases between. CDR3 length equals 15 residues. CDR1 and CDR2 (germline): SGHVS, FQNEAQ. CDR3 sequence reads: CASSLEGPIPYEQYF. The CDR3, as DNA: TGTGCCAGCAGCTTAGAAGGCCCAATACCCTACGAGCAGTACTTC.

The V gene is TRBV19, the J gene TRBJ2-7, with 10 bases aligning to TRBD1. Germline V CDR1 and CDR2: LNHDA, SQIVND (reference sequence). CDR3 size: 14 residues. Trimming took 5 bases from V and 5 from J; bases not matched to a gene: 6. CDR3 DNA: TGTGCCAGTAGTCCTAGGGACAGGGGTCACGAGCAGTACTTC. Translated, it gives CASSPRDRGHEQYF.

The chain couples TRBV9 to TRBJ2-1, with a tentative D call TRBD2 (6 bases). V was cut by 4 bases and J by 4 bases, with 9 bases left in between. CDR1 SGDLS and CDR2 YYNGEE come from the germline V gene. The CDR3 consists of 13 residues. CDR3 sequence reads: CASSLAMYNEQFF. The CDR3 DNA is TGTGCCAGCAGCCTAGCGATGTACAATGAGCAGTTCTTC.

The chain combines TRBV19 with TRBJ1-1, with D perhaps TRBD1 (5 bases). Between the trimmed V and J ends, which lost 7 bases and 2 bases, there was a span of 20 bases. CDR3 length: 16 amino acids. The germline V gene encodes CDR1 LNHDA and CDR2 SQIVND (reference sequence). The CDR3 spells CASTIIGDPGNTEAFF. As DNA, the CDR3 is TGTGCCAGTACCATAATCGGGGACCCCGGCAACACTGAAGCTTTCTTT.